This T cell receptor (beta chain) was recorded in a study of shared clonotypes between healthy human individuals. Study results and caveats: Non-shared clonotypes had lower generation probabilities than those shared by all four donors.

Only in-frame clones appear in the TCRdb table, and some are missing; sequencing was by immunoSEQ multiplex PCR. The sample lists millions of clones, approximately 95% seen once, with roughly 0.13% in the top ten. CDR3 size: 14 residues. Per the germline V gene, CDR1 is WNHNN and CDR2 is SYGVQD (reference sequence). The germline V and J ends were trimmed by 4 bases and 7 bases, with 17 bases remaining between them. Concerning this clone itself: Its matching antigen is unknown.

Sequencing was performed on naive CD4+ T cells sorted from blood. As to subset: CD45RA+ positively selected. The TCR was taken from a man younger than 35 in good health. V is TRBV10-1 and J is TRBJ2-7; D possibly uses TRBD1 or TRBD2 (6 bases each). CDR3 nucleotide sequence: TGCGCCAGCAGTGCACAGGGTGTCGGGGGAGAGCAGTACTTC. This encodes CASSAQGVGGEQYF.